This TCR beta chain was documented in a study of metastatic and nonmetastatic thyroid tumors. Looking at the study overall: Patients with malignant and benign thyroid disease provided blood and tumor or nodule tissue, whose repertoires were compared. Study findings and constraints: Malignant thyroid tumors reportedly had TCR beta diversity that was significantly higher than in benign nodules, in blood and tumor.

Patients were all untreated before their thyroid surgery. There are many counts of this clone. Its antigen is undetermined. TCRdb re-called clones from the PCR reads using MiXCR. Among roughly 16,000 clones listed, approximately 19% were seen once. The TCR originated in a female donor with papillary thyroid cancer or a benign thyroid nodule (not recorded which). Some clones in this sample may be carry-over from other donors' samples. The sample consisted of blood.

CDR3 region: CAISESRQPQHF. In nucleotides, the CDR3 is TGTGCCATCAGTGAGTCACGGCAGCCCCAGCATTTT. V is TRBV10-3 and J is TRBJ1-5; the D is unclear. The CDR3 consists of 12 residues. With 0 bases removed from V and 7 bases from J, the gap between germline ends came to 4 bases. Germline values: CDR1 ENHRY, CDR2 SYGVKD.